This T cell receptor beta chain comes out of a study of blood T cell repertoires in COVID-19. Study as a whole: Researchers got acute and convalescent COVID-19 samples from the United States, Italy and Spain. PBMCs, B-cell-depleted T cells, or T cells provided the cDNA or gDNA that made up the material.

This clone was observed once. Under the authors' procedure: It was from reference gene primer amplification that nucleated cell counts were estimated. Profiling relied on immunoSEQ multiplex PCR, and the TCRdb table lists in-frame clones only, not all of them. That table gives V, J and clone size, and the DNA gave D and trimming. The sample lists hundreds of thousands of clones; 80% were seen once. From germline, CDR1 is SGHVS and CDR2 FNYEAQ. The CDR3 spans 17 residues. V lost 1 base and J lost 2; bases outside the gene matches: 9. Assignments of participants to cohorts depended upon their own reported clinical history.

This TCR was recovered from a woman aged 40 to 49 with acute COVID-19. V and J are TRBV7-6 and TRBJ2-3; TRBD2 matches at 7 bases. The sample consisted of PBMCs or T cells enriched from blood (not recorded which). The CDR3, as DNA: TGTGCCAGCAGCTTAGGGTCGAGCGGGGTGCCCACAGATACGCAGTATTTT. Amino acids: CASSLGSSGVPTDTQYF.